These 17 T cell receptor beta chains came from one sample sequenced in a study of CD8+ T cells in alopecia areata. cDNA reverse transcribed from extracted RNA served as the sequencing template. TCRdb's copy holds only in-frame clones and misses some; the assay was immunoSEQ multiplex PCR. Seen here are some 200,000 clones, 45% to 70% observed once, and the top ten hold 4.9%. The sequenced sample consisted of CD8+ T cells sorted from blood. The origin of the receptors is a human donor in good health.

The V and J genes are TRBV29-1 and TRBJ2-7; a weak D match, TRBD2 (5 bases). The CDR3 loop spans 15 amino acids. CDR1 and CDR2 (germline): SQVTM, ANQGSEA. Trimming left V 1 base short and J 1 base short, with 14 bases between. CDR3 coding DNA: TGCAGCGTTGAAGGTAGCCGAGGGCGTTCCTACGAGCAGTACTTC. Protein: CSVEGSRGRSYEQYF.

The J gene is TRBJ1-1, the V gene TRBV29-1; D is uncertain. This CDR3 is built from 11 residues. The germline V and J ends were trimmed by 8 bases and 4 bases, with 11 bases remaining between them. The V gene's germline CDR1 is SQVTM and CDR2 ANQGSEA. CDR3 DNA: TGCAGCTCGCGACTGGGCACTGAAGCTTTCTTT. It specifies CSSRLGTEAFF. Complete variable domain (other parts from reference TRBV29-1 and TRBJ1-1): SAVISQKPSRDICQRGTSLTIQCQVDSQVTMMFWYRQQPGQSLTLIATANQGSEATYESGFVIDKFPISRPNLTFSTLTVSNMSPEDSSIYLCSSRLGTEAFFGQGTRLTVV.

The CDR3 nucleotides are TGTGCCAGTAGTATTCAGGACAGGCAAGAGACCCAGTACTTC. It specifies CASSIQDRQETQYF. The rearrangement joins TRBV19 to TRBJ2-5, with 7 bases identical to TRBD1. After removal of 3 bases from V and 2 bases from J, the junction contained 3 bases not matched to a gene. The CDR3 has 14 amino acids. Germline CDR1 is LNHDA and CDR2 is SQIVND (reference sequence).

This clone was seen a handful of times. The sample contains more than one DNA sequence encoding this CDR3. The chain links TRBV6-4 to TRBJ2-2; unclear D gene. The germline V gene has CDR1 MRHNA and CDR2 SNTAGT. CDR3 length equals 13 residues. Trimming removed 2 bases from V and 2 bases from J, with 3 bases in between. CDR3 nucleotide sequence: TGTGCCAGCAGTGACGGCAACACCGGGGAGCTGTTTTTT. Translating gives CASSDGNTGELFF.

The chain combines TRBV9 with TRBJ2-3; weak D call: TRBD2 (5 bases). The CDR3 sequence is 15 residues long. The germline V gene has CDR1 SGDLS and CDR2 YYNGEE. Trimming removed 0 bases at V and 0 bases at J, with 8 bases between. CDR3 bases: TGTGCCAGCAGCGTAGGGCGGGCTAGCACAGATACGCAGTATTTT. Its protein is CASSVGRASTDTQYF.

This chain uses TRBV4-2 with TRBJ2-5; D not resolved. Germline V gene lookup returns CDR1 LGHNA and CDR2 YNFKEQ. Trimming removed 2 bases at V and 5 bases at J, with 9 bases between. This CDR3 comprises 13 residues. CDR3 sequence reads: CASSQHLDETQYF. Here the CDR3 DNA reads TGTGCCAGCAGCCAACATCTGGATGAGACCCAGTACTTC.

The chain couples TRBV27 to TRBJ2-2; D call uncertain. The germline CDR1 and CDR2 sequences are MNHEY and SMNVEV (reference sequence). The CDR3 extends over 14 amino acids. Trimming took 7 bases from V and 4 from J, leaving 13 bases between them. CDR3: CASTPGLTTGELFF. DNA of the CDR3: TGTGCCAGCACCCCGGGCCTTACCACCGGGGAGCTGTTTTTT.

In this sample, this clone turned up a few times. The chain links TRBV28 to TRBJ1-3; D remains ambiguous. Germline CDR1 is MDHEN and CDR2 is SYDVKM. Trimming removed 3 bases at V and 0 bases at J, with 0 bases between. The CDR3 is 12 residues long. In nucleotides, the CDR3 is TGTGCCAGCAGTTTCTCTGGAAACACCATATATTTT. This codes for CASSFSGNTIYF.

The chain employs TRBV29-1 and TRBJ2-4; no clear D. With 7 bases removed from V and 2 bases from J, the gap between germline ends came to 12 bases. Germline values: CDR1 SQVTM, CDR2 ANQGSEA. This CDR3 region has 13 residues. The CDR3 DNA follows: TGCAGCGCCCTCTTGGTAACCAAAAACATTCAGTACTTC. This codes for CSALLVTKNIQYF.

The rearrangement links TRBV9 to TRBJ1-2; 8 bases are a match to TRBD1. The CDR3 spans 14 residues. CDR1 SGDLS and CDR2 YYNGEE come from the germline V gene. Germline trimming cut 4 bases from V and 4 bases from J; bases unmatched to any gene: 6. CDR3 DNA sequence: TGTGCCAGCAGCTCCCGGGACAGGATCTATGGCTACACCTTC. It encodes CASSSRDRIYGYTF.

This sequence joins TRBV6-5 and TRBJ2-2; D gene ambiguous. Germline lookup yields CDR1 MNHEY and CDR2 SVGAGI. This CDR3 comprises 15 residues. Trimming took 2 bases from V and 1 from J, leaving 8 bases between them. Written as DNA, the CDR3 is TGTGCCAGCAGTTACGAGGCACTGAACACCGGGGAGCTGTTTTTT. Translating gives CASSYEALNTGELFF.

The V call is TRBV19, the J call TRBJ1-1; TRBD1 might be the D (6 bases). This CDR3 region has 11 residues. The germline gives CDR1 LNHDA, CDR2 SQIVND (reference sequence). Trimming shortened V by 4 bases and J by 11 bases, and 11 bases separated the two germline ends. The CDR3 spells CASSKGVGAFF. DNA of the CDR3: TGTGCCAGTAGTAAGGGGGTGGGCGCTTTCTTT.

V and J are TRBV10-3 and TRBJ1-6; D remains unclear. The CDR3 consists of 15 residues. Germline V gene sequence: CDR1 ENHRY, CDR2 SYGVKD. V lost 2 bases, J lost 0 bases, and 5 bases lay in between. In nucleotides, the CDR3 is TGTGCCATCAGTGAGCGGTTCTCCTATAATTCACCCCTCCACTTT. This gives the protein CAISERFSYNSPLHF.

The chain carries TRBV27 and TRBJ1-6; 7 nucleotides align to TRBD1. Trimming at V came to 3 bases and at J to 10 bases, leaving 6 bases not matched to a gene. CDR1 and CDR2 from the germline V gene are MNHEY and SMNVEV (reference sequence). The CDR3 consists of 14 residues. The CDR3 DNA sequence: TGTGCCAGCAGTTTCCGGGACAGAGAATCACCCCTCCACTTT. The encoded protein is CASSFRDRESPLHF.

This clone has more than one count but fewer than ten. The V gene is TRBV5-1, the J gene TRBJ2-3; TRBD1 agrees at 7 bases. The CDR3 extends over 14 amino acids. Germline V lookup: CDR1 SGHRS, CDR2 YFSETQ. Trimming took 4 bases from V and 5 from J; bases not matched to a gene: 7. The CDR3 DNA reads as TGCGCCAGCAGCCAATGGAACAGGGGAGATACGCAGTATTTT. Its protein is CASSQWNRGDTQYF.

In this sample, this clone turned up a few times. The chain uses TRBV4-1 and TRBJ1-4; possible D gene TRBD1, 6 bases. Germline CDR1 is MGHRA and CDR2 is YSYEKL. V was pared by 1 base and J by 8 bases, with 11 bases between. This CDR3 is built from 14 residues. The CDR3: CASSQGGGSEKLFF. CDR3 DNA: TGCGCCAGCAGCCAAGGAGGGGGAAGCGAAAAACTGTTTTTT.

This chain uses TRBV15 with TRBJ1-5; possibly TRBD1 for D (6 bases). This CDR3 comprises 12 residues. From germline, CDR1 is LNHNV and CDR2 YYDKDF (reference sequence). Trimming took off 11 bases at V and 2 bases at J, with 10 bases between the two ends. CDR3 in DNA: TGTGCCTGCGGACAGCGCAATCAGCCCCAGCATTTT. Encoded protein: CACGQRNQPQHF.